This entry describes one T cell receptor (beta chain). CDR1 is KGHSH, CDR2 LQKENI, per germline. The CDR3 is 16 amino acids. Unmatched junction bases numbered 5, after V lost 2 bases and J lost 0 bases. Libraries were prepared by immunoSEQ multiplex PCR; TCRdb keeps only in-frame clonotypes and omits some of them. The sample yields 95,000 to 150,000 clones, 89% seen once. The data originate from a study of control samples from healthy donors and cancer patients. The V and J genes are TRBV18 and TRBJ2-7; 9 bases match TRBD1. What was sequenced was blood. The receptor's source is a man aged 45-65 years in good health. The CDR3 nucleotides are TGTGCCAGCTCACCAGGAGCACAGGGGGCCTCCTACGAGCAGTACTTC. This gives the protein CASSPGAQGASYEQYF.